Each of the 15 T cell receptor beta chains below was sequenced from the same sample in a study of CD8+CD57+ T cells in acquired aplastic anemia. Profiling that covered TCR beta VDJ and CDR3 relied on genomic DNA as its template. TCRdb recomputed calls from the reads with MiXCR, one row per CDR3 protein. Seen here are 100,000 to 150,000 distinct CDR3 sequences, 41% observed once, and the top ten hold 8.4%. The sequencing input was sorted CD4+, CD8+, or CD8+CD57+ T cells (not recorded which) from PBMCs. The receptor set was obtained from a human donor in good health, serving as a control.

This clonotype was counted many times. The CDR3 reads CASSPDREGRGNQPQHF. CDR3 nucleotide sequence: TGTGCCAGCAGTCCGGACAGGGAGGGCAGGGGCAATCAGCCCCAGCATTTT. The J gene is TRBJ1-5, the V gene TRBV12-3 or TRBV12-4, with 8 bases lining up with TRBD1. V lost 5 bases, J lost 2 bases, and 11 bases stayed unmatched. This CDR3 is 17 amino acids long.

In its sample, this clonotype was seen many times. The chain carries TRBV28 and TRBJ2-2; the match to TRBD1 covers 8 bases. The length of the CDR3 is 16 residues. Trimming cost V 5 bases and J 4 bases; bases outside gene matches: 9. Germline V gene lookup returns CDR1 MDHEN and CDR2 SYDVKM. The DNA for the CDR3 is TGTGCCAGCAGTCCCCGGACAGGGACGGGCACCGGGGAGCTGTTTTTT. The encoded protein is CASSPRTGTGTGELFF.

The chain employs TRBV7-6 and TRBJ2-1, with 11 bases identical to TRBD2. CDR1 is SGHVS, CDR2 FNYEAQ, per germline. The CDR3 consists of 15 residues. V shed 1 base, J shed 8 bases, and the junction held 4 bases outside the gene matches. This chain's CDR3 is CASSLVTSGGDEQFF. The CDR3 coding sequence is TGTGCCAGCAGCTTAGTTACTAGCGGGGGCGATGAGCAGTTCTTC.

This clonotype was counted at least ten times. The chain recombines TRBV19 with TRBJ1-5; 7 bases are a match to TRBD1. Germline V gene data show CDR1 as LNHDA and CDR2 as SQIVND (reference sequence). This CDR3 region has 17 residues. The J segment lost 1 base and the V segment lost 4 bases, leaving 10 bases of the junction unmatched. The CDR3 DNA follows: TGTGCCAGTAGTACGACATACAGGGGTTCAAGCAATCAGCCCCAGCATTTT. Translating it yields CASSTTYRGSSNQPQHF.

This clonotype was counted at least ten times. The chain carries TRBV15 and TRBJ1-5, with D maybe TRBD1 (5 bases). The CDR3 sequence is 14 residues long. Germline CDR1 LNHNV, CDR2 YYDKDF (reference sequence). Trimming pared 1 base from V and 6 bases from J, leaving 10 bases between. The CDR3 DNA sequence: TGTGCCACCAGCAGAGCGGGGCTTGGTCAGCCCCAGCATTTT. Its protein product is CATSRAGLGQPQHF.

This clonotype was seen many times. This chain links TRBV24-1 with TRBJ1-1, with 8 bases matching TRBD1. This CDR3 spans 13 amino acids. Germline V gives CDR1 KGHDR, CDR2 SFDVKD. J gave up 3 bases and V 7 bases, and 3 bases lay outside the gene matches. In DNA, the CDR3 is TGTGCCACCAGGGACAGGGCTTACACTGAAGCTTTCTTT. This translates into CATRDRAYTEAFF.

The rearrangement joins TRBV11-2 to TRBJ2-7, with D maybe TRBD2 (6 bases). CDR3 length: 14 amino acids. The ends were cut back, 2 bases at V and 6 bases at J, with 14 bases in the middle. Germline V CDR1 and CDR2: SGHAT, FQNNGV. This CDR3 is CASSLPWRDGEQYF. CDR3 in DNA: TGTGCCAGCAGCTTACCTTGGCGGGACGGCGAGCAGTACTTC.

This clonotype was seen ten or more times. The rearrangement joins TRBV5-1 to TRBJ2-2; D is perhaps TRBD1 (5 bases). There are 15 residues in the CDR3. The germline gives CDR1 SGHRS, CDR2 YFSETQ. Between the trimmed V and J ends, which lost 2 bases and 3 bases, there was a span of 11 bases. The CDR3 region has the DNA TGCGCCAGCAGCTTCGGGCAGGGTGACACCGGGGAGCTGTTTTTT. It translates to CASSFGQGDTGELFF.

The rearrangement uses TRBV30 and TRBJ2-3, with a weak D call TRBD2 (7 bases). The CDR3 consists of 15 residues. CDR1 is GTSNPN, CDR2 SVGIG, per germline (reference sequence). V lost 5 bases to trimming and J lost 5 bases, with 20 bases between them. The CDR3 coding sequence is TGTGCCTGGGGGCTCTCGGCGGGGGCGAGAGATACGCAGTATTTT. As protein: CAWGLSAGARDTQYF.

This clonotype has ten or more counts. The chain carries TRBV20-1 and TRBJ1-1, with D unresolved. Per germline, CDR1 DFQATT and CDR2 SNEGSKA (reference sequence). Between the trimmed V and J ends, which lost 0 bases and 1 base, there was a span of 9 bases. This CDR3 is built from 14 residues. This CDR3 is CSARDRRKNTEAFF. The CDR3 nucleotides are TGCAGTGCTAGAGATAGACGGAAGAACACTGAAGCTTTCTTT.

The gene calls are TRBV2 and TRBJ1-3, with 9 bases matching TRBD1. This CDR3 spans 14 amino acids. Germline CDR1 and CDR2: SNHLY and FYNNEI. The V gene end was trimmed by 6 bases and the J gene end by 2 bases; junction bases not matched to a gene: 2. This chain's CDR3 is CASRTGGTGNTIYF. CDR3 nucleotides: TGTGCCAGCAGAACAGGGGGCACTGGAAACACCATATATTTT.

A remark on this clonotype: In this CDR3 the conserved last residue, phenylalanine or tryptophan, is missing, so a read error is likely. V gene TRBV7-9 combines with J gene TRBJ2-5; no definite D call. Germline CDR1 is SEHNR and CDR2 is FQNEAQ (reference sequence). This CDR3 is 11 amino acids long. In DNA form, the CDR3 reads TGCGCCAGCAGCCGCCAGGAGACCCAGTACATC. Translated, it gives CASSRQETQYI.

This clonotype was counted a single time. V gene TRBV10-2 combines with J gene TRBJ2-5; 11 nucleotides agree with TRBD1. The CDR3 is made up of 14 amino acids. Germline assignment: CDR1 WSHSY and CDR2 SAAADI. Trimming cost V 7 bases and J 4 bases; bases outside gene matches: 5. In DNA, the CDR3 is TGCGCCAGCATGCGGACAGGGGGCGTAGAGACCCAGTACTTC. This sequence encodes CASMRTGGVETQYF.

This clonotype was seen many times. The chain uses TRBV4-1 and TRBJ1-3; tentative D call: TRBD1 (5 bases). This CDR3 spans 16 amino acids. CDR1 and CDR2 from the germline V gene are MGHRA and YSYEKL. Trimming cost V 2 bases and J 2 bases, with 13 bases left between them. CDR3 DNA: TGCGCCAGCAGCCAACCCGGGCAGGGCCCTGGAAACACCATATATTTT. Translated: CASSQPGQGPGNTIYF.

This sequence joins TRBV7-8 and TRBJ1-4; 9 bases match TRBD1. The CDR3 covers 16 residues. Trimming at V came to 3 bases and at J to 5 bases, leaving 7 bases not matched to a gene. Germline values: CDR1 SGHVS, CDR2 FQNEAQ. The CDR3 spells CASSFAIGTGNEKLFF. The DNA of the CDR3 is TGTGCCAGCAGCTTTGCTATAGGGACAGGGAATGAAAAACTGTTTTTT.